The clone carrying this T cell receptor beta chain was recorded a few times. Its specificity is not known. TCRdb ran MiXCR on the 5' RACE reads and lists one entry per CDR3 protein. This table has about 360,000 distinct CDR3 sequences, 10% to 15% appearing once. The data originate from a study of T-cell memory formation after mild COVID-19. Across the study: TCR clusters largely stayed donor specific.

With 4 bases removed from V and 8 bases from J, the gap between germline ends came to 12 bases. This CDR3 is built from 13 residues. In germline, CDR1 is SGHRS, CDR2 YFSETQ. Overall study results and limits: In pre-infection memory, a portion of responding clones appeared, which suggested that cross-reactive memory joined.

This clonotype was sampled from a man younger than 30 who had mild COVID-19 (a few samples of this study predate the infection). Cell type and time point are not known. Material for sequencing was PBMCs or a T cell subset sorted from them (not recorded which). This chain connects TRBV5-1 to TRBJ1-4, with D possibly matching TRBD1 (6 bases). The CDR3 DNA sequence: TGCGCCAGCAGCCAAAAGGGGGGAGAAAAACTGTTTTTT. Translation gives CASSQKGGEKLFF.